This passage covers 7 T cell receptor beta chains from one sample sequenced in a study of T cells in Graves' hyperthyroidism and ophthalmopathy. Amplified regions were TCR beta CDR3 sequences from RNA transcripts. First-round RT-PCR targeting the TCR CDR3 was performed with the HTBI primer set. TCRdb redid the calling of the multiplex PCR reads with MiXCR, one entry per CDR3 protein. This sample has about 560,000 distinct CDR3 sequences, with approximately 14% found just once. Sequencing was done on a sample of blood. The receptors stem from a woman aged 25-40 years with Graves' hyperthyroidism.

There are many counts of this clonotype. The rearrangement joins TRBV6-1 to TRBJ1-2, with unresolved D. V lost 8 bases and J 4 bases, leaving 17 bases between the germline ends. The length of the CDR3 is 14 residues. The germline CDR1 and CDR2 sequences are MNHNS and SASEGT. CDR3 in DNA: TGTGCCAGCGGCGCCGTCGGCAGAAGCTATGGCTACACCTTC. Its translation: CASGAVGRSYGYTF.

This clonotype was observed a few times. This rearrangement joins TRBV5-1 to TRBJ1-1; D ambiguous. V shed 0 bases and J shed 0 bases, with 9 bases lying between them. Per germline, CDR1 SGHRS and CDR2 YFSETQ. The CDR3 runs to 15 residues. Here the CDR3 DNA reads TGCGCCAGCAGCTTGGTTCCAGGCCTGAACACTGAAGCTTTCTTT. As protein: CASSLVPGLNTEAFF.

The rearrangement links TRBV6-5 to TRBJ1-6; 8 bases agree with TRBD1. The J segment lost 9 bases and the V segment lost 1 base, leaving 5 bases of the junction unmatched. Germline CDR1 reads MNHEY; CDR2 reads SVGAGI. The CDR3 contains 15 residues. CDR3 protein: CASSYLQGEISPLHF. In nucleotides, the CDR3 is TGTGCCAGCAGTTACTTACAGGGGGAGATTTCACCCCTCCACTTT.

This rearrangement joins TRBV7-2 to TRBJ2-3; TRBD2 might be the D (6 bases). V lost 0 bases and J lost 6, with 13 bases in between. This CDR3 has 15 residues. Germline CDR1 SGHTA, CDR2 FQGNSA. The CDR3: CASSLAGGLVDTQYF. As DNA, the CDR3 is TGTGCCAGCAGCTTAGCGGGAGGCCTGGTGGATACGCAGTATTTT.

This clonotype came up many times. The genes are TRBV30 and TRBJ1-5, with D possibly TRBD1 on 5 matching bases. From germline, CDR1 is GTSNPN and CDR2 SVGIG (reference sequence). V gave up 6 bases and J gave up 4 bases, with 13 bases separating them. The CDR3 is 13 amino acids. In DNA form, the CDR3 reads TGTGCCTGCGAGGGGTCTCAAAATCAGCCCCAGCATTTT. Translation: CACEGSQNQPQHF.

This clonotype was detected a few times. The chain joins TRBV28 to TRBJ2-7; 9 bases match TRBD1. This CDR3 has 16 amino acids. Unmatched junction bases numbered 13, after V lost 5 bases and J lost 5 bases. Germline V gene lookup returns CDR1 MDHEN and CDR2 SYDVKM. The CDR3 spells CASSGLWDRVVDEQYF. CDR3 DNA sequence: TGTGCCAGCAGTGGCCTTTGGGACAGGGTAGTTGACGAGCAGTACTTC.

With respect to this clonotype: At one end, the junction sequence differs from germline, possibly due to a read error. CDR3 in DNA: TGCAGCGTTGGTAGCTCCTGGAGTGGATACGAGCGGTACTTC. Translated: CSVGSSWSGYERYF. This sequence joins TRBV29-1 and TRBJ2-7; no clear D. The CDR3 is 14 amino acids. Looked up from germline, CDR1 is SQVTM and CDR2 is ANQGSEA.